The 32 T cell receptor beta chains presented below share a single source sample, sequenced in a study of siplizumab effects on memory and regulatory T cells. The repertoire was sequenced with immunoSEQ multiplex PCR; TCRdb's copy has only in-frame clones and lacks some. The profile shows about 110,000 clones, 80% to 95% of them singletons. The specimen was CD4+ T cells sorted from blood. These receptors all stem from a human donor in good health.

The genes are TRBV18 and TRBJ1-5; 9 nucleotides match TRBD1. The CDR3 consists of 15 residues. Germline CDR1 reads KGHSH; CDR2 reads LQKENI. Losses at the gene ends were 2 bases for V and 5 bases for J; bases not matched to a gene: 4. The CDR3 DNA sequence: TGTGCCAGCTCACCAGGGACAGGGACAGATCAGCCCCAGCATTTT. Translation gives CASSPGTGTDQPQHF.

The chain recombines TRBV7-2 with TRBJ2-7; no reliable D call. Germline V gene lookup returns CDR1 SGHTA and CDR2 FQGNSA. Trimming stripped 2 bases from V and 6 bases from J, with 8 bases between. The length of the CDR3 is 12 residues. DNA for the CDR3: TGTGCCAGCAGCTTAAAGGAGCGCGAGCAGTACTTC. This gives the protein CASSLKEREQYF.

This sequence joins TRBV27 and TRBJ2-5, with 8 bases that match TRBD1. Trimming removed 7 bases from V and 9 bases from J; junction bases left unmatched: 7. CDR1 MNHEY and CDR2 SMNVEV come from the germline V gene (reference sequence). This CDR3 has 12 residues. This chain's CDR3 is CASKSGGAPQYF. The CDR3 DNA follows: TGTGCCAGCAAGTCAGGGGGCGCGCCCCAGTACTTC.

The rearrangement links TRBV19 to TRBJ2-7; D possibly corresponds to TRBD1 (6 bases). The CDR3 is made up of 13 amino acids. V lost 4 bases and J lost 3, with 10 bases in between. In germline, CDR1 is LNHDA, CDR2 SQIVND (reference sequence). CDR3 in amino acids: CASSKGGHYEQYF. DNA for the CDR3: TGTGCCAGTAGTAAAGGGGGACACTACGAGCAGTACTTC.

This clone was seen a single time. The chain uses TRBV7-3 and TRBJ2-2; no reliable D call. V was shortened by 4 bases and J by 5 bases, with 8 bases between the two germline ends. This CDR3 spans 13 amino acids. CDR1 and CDR2 (germline): SGHTA, FQGTGA. CDR3 sequence (DNA): TGTGCCAGCAGCTCCCTTCGGACCGGGGAGCTGTTTTTT. It encodes CASSSLRTGELFF.

The chain couples TRBV6-5 to TRBJ2-7; 7 bases map to TRBD2. The CDR3 spans 16 residues. The V gene end was trimmed by 2 bases and the J gene end by 0 bases; junction bases not matched to a gene: 7. Looked up from germline, CDR1 is MNHEY and CDR2 is SVGAGI. The CDR3 DNA sequence: TGTGCCAGCAGTTACGCGCGGCTAGCGGCCTCCTACGAGCAGTACTTC. It specifies CASSYARLAASYEQYF.

This rearrangement joins TRBV11-2 to TRBJ2-7; D may match TRBD1 or TRBD2 (5 bases each). The ends were cut back, 1 base at V and 7 bases at J, with 17 bases in the middle. Germline V lookup: CDR1 SGHAT, CDR2 FQNNGV. The CDR3 consists of 15 residues. DNA for the CDR3: TGTGCCAGCAGCTTAGGGGGACGGGTCCCTTTGGAGCAGTACTTC. Translation gives CASSLGGRVPLEQYF.

V gene TRBV18 combines with J gene TRBJ1-6, with D possibly TRBD1 on 6 matching bases. This CDR3 has 15 residues. Germline-derived CDR1 and CDR2 are KGHSH and LQKENI. V was trimmed by 1 base and J by 6 bases, leaving 10 bases between them. This CDR3 reads CASSPQDSVNSPLHF. CDR3 nucleotide sequence: TGTGCCAGCTCACCACAGGACAGCGTTAATTCACCCCTCCACTTT.

About this clone: Other DNA sequences of this sample code for an identical CDR3. V usage is TRBV5-1 and J usage is TRBJ1-1, with TRBD1 identical over 7 bases. The J segment lost 4 bases and the V segment lost 0 bases, leaving 3 bases of the junction unmatched. Germline V lookup: CDR1 SGHRS, CDR2 YFSETQ. The CDR3 has 14 amino acids. This chain's CDR3 is CASSLAAGGTEAFF. The CDR3 DNA sequence: TGCGCCAGCAGCTTGGCCGCAGGGGGCACTGAAGCTTTCTTT.

The chain employs TRBV5-1 and TRBJ2-1, with D hard to call. The germline gives CDR1 SGHRS, CDR2 YFSETQ. This CDR3 contains 15 residues. The V end lost 0 bases, the J end lost 2 bases, and 9 bases lay between the germline ends. CDR3 coding DNA: TGCGCCAGCAGCTTGGTCAGGCTGGCCTACAATGAGCAGTTCTTC. Protein sequence: CASSLVRLAYNEQFF.

The V call is TRBV6-6, the J call TRBJ2-1; D is perhaps TRBD2 (6 bases). The germline V gene has CDR1 MNHNY and CDR2 SVGAGI (reference sequence). The CDR3 extends over 13 amino acids. V was pared by 6 bases and J by 10 bases, with 16 bases between. Here the CDR3 DNA reads TGTGCCAGCAGGGATCGGGGACTTCAAGAGCAGTTCTTC. Its translation is CASRDRGLQEQFF.

This chain connects TRBV5-4 to TRBJ1-5, with 7 bases that match TRBD1. Unmatched junction bases numbered 11, after V lost 4 bases and J lost 1 base. In germline, CDR1 is SGHNT, CDR2 YYREEE (reference sequence). The length of the CDR3 is 17 residues. This CDR3 reads CASSQVWTGESNQPQHF. The CDR3 nucleotides read TGTGCCAGCAGCCAAGTTTGGACAGGAGAAAGCAATCAGCCCCAGCATTTT.

The CDR3 DNA reads TGTGCCAGCAGTAGACAGGGCTCGAACACTGAAGCTTTCTTT. Its protein is CASSRQGSNTEAFF. V gene TRBV25-1 combines with J gene TRBJ1-1, with 7 bases that match TRBD1. Trimming removed 5 bases from V and 1 base from J; junction bases left unmatched: 4. Germline lookup yields CDR1 MGHDK and CDR2 SYGVNS. The CDR3 sequence is 14 residues long.

The chain couples TRBV29-1 to TRBJ1-5, with D hard to call. The CDR3 runs to 13 residues. V lost 2 bases, J lost 3 bases, and 8 bases lay in between. Per germline, CDR1 SQVTM and CDR2 ANQGSEA. CDR3 protein: CSVEFQPNQPQHF. CDR3 in DNA: TGCAGCGTTGAATTCCAGCCCAATCAGCCCCAGCATTTT.

Details on this clone: At one end, the junction sequence differs from germline, possibly due to a read error. The chain joins TRBV20-1 to TRBJ1-1; D remains unclear. The length of the CDR3 is 11 residues. CDR1 and CDR2 from the germline V gene are DFQATT and SNEGSKA (reference sequence). CDR3 nucleotides: TGCAGTTCTAGCATCAACACTGAAGCTTTCTTT. Translating it yields CSSSINTEAFF.

CDR3 nucleotide sequence: TGTGCCAGCAGCCAAGGGACAGCGGGACAGCCCCAGCATTTT. Translated, it gives CASSQGTAGQPQHF. V is TRBV7-2 and J is TRBJ1-5, with 7 bases aligning to TRBD1. The V segment lost 5 bases and the J segment 7 bases; nucleotides outside the gene matches: 8. The CDR3 has 14 amino acids. CDR1 and CDR2 (germline): SGHTA, FQGNSA.

CDR3 residues: CATSRDRGVGELFF. CDR3 sequence (DNA): TGTGCCACCAGCAGAGATCGGGGAGTCGGGGAGCTGTTTTTT. V is TRBV15 and J is TRBJ2-2; D might be TRBD2 (5 bases). With 0 bases removed from V and 7 bases from J, the gap between germline ends came to 9 bases. Germline CDR1 and CDR2: LNHNV and YYDKDF (reference sequence). CDR3 length equals 14 residues.

V is TRBV2 and J is TRBJ1-2; D gene unclear. The CDR3 contains 11 residues. Germline V gene data show CDR1 as SNHLY and CDR2 as FYNNEI. V was clipped by 6 bases and J by 5 bases, with 7 bases between them. The CDR3 sequence: CASSTKYGYTF. In DNA form, the CDR3 reads TGTGCCAGCAGCACCAAATATGGCTACACCTTC.

This clone has only a few counts. V and J are TRBV5-4 and TRBJ2-5; TRBD2 is a possible D gene (5 bases). This CDR3 spans 17 amino acids. V was trimmed by 4 bases and J by 1 base, leaving 20 bases between them. The germline V gene has CDR1 SGHNT and CDR2 YYREEE (reference sequence). The CDR3 here is CASSPARAGIGQETQYF. DNA for the CDR3: TGTGCCAGCAGCCCCGCTAGGGCGGGTATAGGCCAAGAGACCCAGTACTTC.

The rearrangement uses TRBV6-6 and TRBJ1-6; 9 bases align to TRBD1. CDR1 and CDR2 (germline): MNHNY, SVGAGI (reference sequence). CDR3 length: 14 residues. Trimming at V came to 6 bases and at J to 8 bases, leaving 5 bases not matched to a gene. The CDR3 nucleotides read TGTGCCAGCAGCCTGACAGGGGGTGATTCACCCCTCCACTTT. It codes for CASSLTGGDSPLHF.

The genes are TRBV19 and TRBJ2-7; TRBD1 matches 9 bases. The CDR3 covers 19 residues. Germline V gene lookup returns CDR1 LNHDA and CDR2 SQIVND (reference sequence). V trimming: 5 bases; J trimming: 6 bases; junction bases outside the gene matches: 23. The CDR3 loop is CASSSVPPPPGQGDSEQYF. DNA for the CDR3: TGTGCCAGTAGTTCCGTCCCCCCCCCTCCGGGACAGGGAGATTCCGAGCAGTACTTC.

J is TRBJ2-5 and V is TRBV2, with 11 bases matching TRBD2. V lost 6 bases and J lost 2; bases outside the gene matches: 5. The CDR3 extends over 15 amino acids. Germline V gives CDR1 SNHLY, CDR2 FYNNEI. The CDR3: CASSPTSGRQETQYF. Here the CDR3 DNA reads TGTGCCAGCAGCCCTACTAGCGGGAGACAAGAGACCCAGTACTTC.

This clone came up once. The V and J genes are TRBV6-5 and TRBJ2-1, with TRBD1 matching over 8 bases. V shed 6 bases, J shed 7 bases, and the junction held 8 bases outside the gene matches. Germline V gene sequence: CDR1 MNHEY, CDR2 SVGAGI. The CDR3 contains 14 residues. The CDR3 sequence: CASSQGAILNEQFF. CDR3 nucleotides: TGTGCCAGCAGCCAGGGGGCTATCTTGAATGAGCAGTTCTTC.

V and J are TRBV5-1 and TRBJ2-2; D may be TRBD2 (5 bases). The CDR3 length is 16 residues. V lost 4 bases and J lost 2, with 15 bases in between. In germline, CDR1 is SGHRS, CDR2 YFSETQ. CDR3 loop: CASSPLASGNTGELFF. Written as DNA, the CDR3 is TGCGCCAGCAGCCCCCTAGCCAGCGGAAACACCGGGGAGCTGTTTTTT.

The V and J genes are TRBV18 and TRBJ2-3, with 7 positions matching TRBD2. CDR1 and CDR2 (germline): KGHSH, LQKENI. The CDR3 has 15 residues. V was clipped by 3 bases and J by 1 base; unmatched bases: 4. This CDR3 reads CASSPPSGGTDTQYF. The CDR3 DNA is TGTGCCAGCTCACCCCCAAGCGGGGGCACAGATACGCAGTATTTT.

The V call is TRBV6-5, the J call TRBJ1-5; maybe TRBD1 (6 bases). V dropped 7 bases and J dropped 3 bases, with 13 bases sitting between them. Germline V gives CDR1 MNHEY, CDR2 SVGAGI. CDR3 length: 14 residues. The CDR3 DNA sequence: TGTGCCAGCACCGAGGGGGGGTCCAATCAGCCCCAGCATTTT. Protein sequence: CASTEGGSNQPQHF.

V and J are TRBV4-1 and TRBJ2-3; TRBD2 is a possible D gene (5 bases). From germline, CDR1 is MGHRA and CDR2 YSYEKL. Trimming cost V 4 bases and J 11 bases, with 19 bases left between them. This CDR3 spans 14 amino acids. This chain's CDR3 is CASSLGTDPRGQYF. The CDR3 DNA sequence: TGCGCCAGCAGCCTAGGCACCGACCCTCGGGGGCAGTATTTT.

This clone was seen more than once but under ten times. The chain employs TRBV30 and TRBJ1-4; D is unclear. The CDR3 runs to 14 residues. Germline lookup yields CDR1 GTSNPN and CDR2 SVGIG (reference sequence). Trimming took 2 bases from V and 2 from J, leaving 9 bases between them. The DNA for the CDR3 is TGTGCCTGGAGTAAGGGCAGGACTAATGAAAAACTGTTTTTT. Residues: CAWSKGRTNEKLFF.

This sequence joins TRBV4-2 and TRBJ2-7; weak D call: TRBD1 (6 bases). CDR3 length equals 14 residues. Germline values: CDR1 LGHNA, CDR2 YNFKEQ. Trimming shortened V by 4 bases and J by 6 bases, and 16 bases separated the two germline ends. The CDR3 spells CASSPPGTPREQYF. The CDR3 DNA reads TGTGCCAGCAGCCCCCCCGGGACACCCCGCGAGCAGTACTTC.

The chain links TRBV2 to TRBJ2-1; 8 nucleotides match TRBD2. CDR1 SNHLY and CDR2 FYNNEI come from the germline V gene. CDR3 length equals 13 residues. The J segment lost 4 bases and the V segment lost 5 bases, leaving 1 base of the junction unmatched. CDR3 sequence (DNA): TGTGCCAGCAGTACTAGCGGATACAATGAGCAGTTCTTC. It is translated as CASSTSGYNEQFF.

The chain joins TRBV6-6 to TRBJ1-2; TRBD1 might be the D (6 bases). Germline CDR1 MNHNY, CDR2 SVGAGI (reference sequence). Trimming stripped 4 bases from V and 6 bases from J, with 12 bases between. This CDR3 has 13 amino acids. The CDR3 DNA reads as TGTGCCAGCAGTTGGGGGCCTAATAATGGCTACACCTTC. This translates into CASSWGPNNGYTF.

The V and J genes are TRBV18 and TRBJ1-1; D is undetermined. This CDR3 has 14 residues. CDR1 KGHSH and CDR2 LQKENI come from the germline V gene. Between the trimmed V and J ends, which lost 3 bases and 2 bases, there was a span of 10 bases. As DNA, the CDR3 is TGTGCCAGCTCACCCCGGTCGACCAACACTGAAGCTTTCTTT. As protein: CASSPRSTNTEAFF.